The 6 T cell receptor beta chains listed next were all sequenced from one sample in a study of CD8+ T cells in alopecia areata. Extracted RNA was reverse transcribed, and the resulting cDNA served as sequencing template. Assay used: immunoSEQ multiplex PCR; TCRdb lists only in-frame clones, some missing. The sample contains 150,000 or so clones, more than 45% of which appear only once. Specimen: CD4+ T cells sorted from blood. All receptors come from a human donor with alopecia areata.

The CDR3 DNA reads as TGTGCCAGCCGGTGGACGAACTATGGCTACACCTTC. It is translated as CASRWTNYGYTF. The chain couples TRBV19 to TRBJ1-2; D unresolved. Trimming took off 9 bases at V and 2 bases at J, with 10 bases between the two ends. There are 12 residues in the CDR3. Per the germline V gene, CDR1 is LNHDA and CDR2 is SQIVND (reference sequence).

This chain links TRBV2 with TRBJ1-2; 11 bases match TRBD1. V trimming: 5 bases; J trimming: 4 bases; junction bases outside the gene matches: 6. This CDR3 spans 15 amino acids. Germline V gene data show CDR1 as SNHLY and CDR2 as FYNNEI. CDR3 bases: TGTGCCAGCAGTAGTGGGGACAGGGGGACCTATGGCTACACCTTC. Its translation is CASSSGDRGTYGYTF. Together with reference TRBV2 and TRBJ1-2, the CDR3 gives the full variable domain: EPEVTQTPSHQVTQMGQEVILRCVPISNHLYFYWYRQILGQKVEFLVSFYNNEISEKSEIFDDQFSVERPDGSNFTLKIRSTKLEDSAMYFCASSSGDRGTYGYTFGSGTRLTVV.

The chain recombines TRBV29-1 with TRBJ1-1; D gene uncertain. With 7 bases removed from V and 3 bases from J, the gap between germline ends came to 3 bases. CDR3 size: 9 residues. The germline gives CDR1 SQVTM, CDR2 ANQGSEA. The CDR3 spells CSGDTEAFF. The CDR3 region has the DNA TGCAGCGGGGACACTGAAGCTTTCTTT.

A single count supports this clone. The chain couples TRBV9 to TRBJ2-1; 14 bases agree with TRBD2. Per germline, CDR1 SGDLS and CDR2 YYNGEE. The CDR3 runs 18 residues. V shed 3 bases and J 7 bases; nucleotides not matched to a gene: 12. The CDR3 sequence: CASSDGLAGGLFGNEQFF. DNA for the CDR3: TGTGCCAGCAGCGACGGACTAGCGGGAGGTTTATTCGGGAATGAGCAGTTCTTC.

The chain couples TRBV5-1 to TRBJ2-5; D gene unclear. The CDR3 covers 12 residues. With 2 bases removed from V and 2 bases from J, the gap between germline ends came to 4 bases. The germline CDR1 and CDR2 sequences are SGHRS and YFSETQ. The CDR3 loop reads CASSFSQETQYF. Here the CDR3 DNA reads TGCGCCAGCAGCTTTTCTCAAGAGACCCAGTACTTC. Looking up the rest from reference TRBV5-1 and TRBJ2-5 gives the full variable domain: KAGVTQTPRYLIKTRGQQVTLSCSPISGHRSVSWYQQTPGQGLQFLFEYFSETQRNKGNFPGRFSGRQFSNSRSEMNVSTLELGDSALYLCASSFSQETQYFGPGTRLLVL.

The chain employs TRBV5-1 and TRBJ2-1; TRBD2 agrees at 8 bases. In germline, CDR1 is SGHRS, CDR2 YFSETQ. Losses at the gene ends were 2 bases for V and 2 bases for J; bases not matched to a gene: 3. This CDR3 region has 15 residues. CDR3 nucleotides: TGCGCCAGCAGCTTCCGGGAGGGAGCCTACAATGAGCAGTTCTTC. Amino acids: CASSFREGAYNEQFF.